This T cell receptor beta chain was observed in a study of Ad26.COV2.S vaccination and SARS-CoV-2 variants. Study overall: Doses of Ad26.COV2.S were injected into muscle once or twice, 56 days apart. General study points: TCR breadth and depth estimates may have understated total T cell responses.

This sample's treatment: some 20 received Ad26.COV2.S at low or high dose, single or two shots; several received placebo; per-sample allocation not given. Sampling happened 63 days after the first vaccine or placebo injection. A Boston adult aged 18-55 years was the donor. This clone was picked up one time. Its specificity is unknown. The table came from immunoSEQ multiplex PCR; TCRdb's copy has only in-frame clones and leaves some out. The sample consists of about 680,000 clones, roughly 90% of them appearing once. This CDR3 is 15 amino acids long. CDR1 is SGHRS and CDR2 is YFSETQ in the germline V gene. V lost 2 bases, J lost 7 bases, and 9 bases stayed unmatched.

The source is a person aged 18-65 years who received the Ad26.COV2.S COVID-19 vaccine or a placebo. The chain is built from TRBV5-1 and TRBJ2-3; 8 positions match TRBD2. The source was peripheral blood, collected in a trial of Ad26.COV2.S vaccine versus placebo. The CDR3 sequence: CASSFTAGGPHTQYF. The CDR3 bases are TGCGCCAGCAGCTTTACGGCGGGAGGTCCCCATACGCAGTATTTT.